Each of the 28 T cell receptor beta chains below was sequenced from the same sample in a study of T cells in Graves' hyperthyroidism and ophthalmopathy. Researchers amplified the TCR beta CDR3 regions from RNA transcripts. HTBI primers were used for first-round RT-PCR of the TCR CDR3. TCRdb recomputed calls from the multiplex PCR reads with MiXCR, one row per CDR3 protein. The repertoire includes hundreds of thousands of distinct CDR3 sequences, roughly 20% of them detected once, and about 35% sits in the top ten. Sequencing input: blood. Source of these receptors: a man aged 25 to 40 with Graves' ophthalmopathy.

The gene calls are TRBV19 and TRBJ2-7, with D tentatively TRBD1 (6 bases). V shed 2 bases and J shed 5 bases, with 19 bases lying between them. The CDR3 runs 16 residues. CDR1 and CDR2 from the germline V gene are LNHDA and SQIVND (reference sequence). CDR3 loop: CASSIKPWTARDEQYF. CDR3 in DNA: TGTGCCAGTAGTATAAAGCCTTGGACAGCCCGGGACGAGCAGTACTTC.

V is TRBV7-2 and J is TRBJ2-3; D is unresolved. Between the trimmed V and J ends, which lost 6 bases and 2 bases, there was a span of 18 bases. Germline V CDR1 and CDR2: SGHTA, FQGNSA. The CDR3 has 16 amino acids. The CDR3 DNA reads TGTGCCAGCAGATCGGCCACGGACCGGACCACAGATACGCAGTATTTT. It specifies CASRSATDRTTDTQYF.

The J gene is TRBJ1-2, the V gene TRBV5-8; perhaps TRBD1 as D (6 bases). The V gene lost 4 bases and the J gene lost 7 bases, with 8 bases spanning the gap. The CDR3 sequence is 11 residues long. Germline values: CDR1 SGHTS, CDR2 YDEGEE. The CDR3 sequence is CASSRTAGYTF. The CDR3 region has the DNA TGTGCCAGCAGCAGGACAGCTGGCTACACCTTC.

There are many counts of this clonotype. The rearrangement joins TRBV11-3 to TRBJ2-5; a possible D gene is TRBD2 (5 bases). CDR3 length: 16 residues. Germline CDR1 reads SGHNT; CDR2 reads YENEEA. Trimming took off 5 bases at V and 2 bases at J, with 18 bases between the two ends. The DNA for the CDR3 is TGTGCCAGCAGCACCAGATCCGGGATGGGGCAAGAGACCCAGTACTTC. Its translation is CASSTRSGMGQETQYF.

A few counts support this clonotype. The V call is TRBV27, the J call TRBJ2-2; 9 positions match TRBD1. Trimming removed 3 bases from V and 7 bases from J; junction bases left unmatched: 9. CDR3 size: 16 residues. From germline, CDR1 is MNHEY and CDR2 SMNVEV (reference sequence). The CDR3 sequence: CASSLSGTGSIGELFF. The CDR3 DNA sequence: TGTGCCAGCAGTTTGAGCGGGACAGGGTCGATCGGGGAGCTGTTTTTT.

This clonotype was found a few times. The gene calls are TRBV16 and TRBJ2-1; a possible D gene is TRBD1 (6 bases). Germline V gives CDR1 KGHSY, CDR2 FQNENV. CDR3 length equals 15 residues. V was cut by 7 bases and J by 2 bases, with 15 bases left in between. CDR3 loop: CASNRWGPAYNEQFF. The DNA for the CDR3 is TGTGCCAGCAACCGATGGGGGCCCGCCTACAATGAGCAGTTCTTC.

This clonotype has ten or more counts. The chain combines TRBV4-3 with TRBJ2-7; TRBD1 might be the D (6 bases). The V gene lost 1 base and the J gene lost 7 bases, with 11 bases spanning the gap. The germline CDR1 and CDR2 sequences are LGHNA and YSLEER. This CDR3 is built from 13 residues. The CDR3 DNA sequence: TGCGCCAGCAGCCAAGTGGGGGCGTCGGAGCAGTACTTC. Translated, it gives CASSQVGASEQYF.

The gene calls are TRBV6-1 and TRBJ1-2; D gene uncertain. The germline V gene encodes CDR1 MNHNS and CDR2 SASEGT. The CDR3 runs to 17 residues. Trimming removed 1 base at V and 2 bases at J, with 17 bases between. CDR3 protein: CASSEVLQRKRNYGYTF. DNA of the CDR3: TGTGCCAGCAGTGAAGTCCTTCAGCGGAAAAGGAACTATGGCTACACCTTC.

This clonotype has just a few counts. The V and J genes are TRBV5-1 and TRBJ2-3; TRBD2 matches at 8 bases. After removal of 0 bases from V and 8 bases from J, the junction contained 11 bases not matched to a gene. Germline values: CDR1 SGHRS, CDR2 YFSETQ. The CDR3 has 16 residues. The CDR3 is CASSLGISGTSGTQYF. As DNA, the CDR3 is TGCGCCAGCAGCTTGGGGATTAGCGGGACGTCAGGTACGCAGTATTTT.

The V call is TRBV20-1, the J call TRBJ2-3; TRBD2 agrees at 8 bases. Germline V gives CDR1 DFQATT, CDR2 SNEGSKA (reference sequence). CDR3 size: 14 residues. After removal of 3 bases from V and 0 bases from J, the junction contained 2 bases not matched to a gene. The CDR3 spells CSASRGRSTDTQYF. In nucleotides, the CDR3 is TGCAGTGCTAGTCGCGGGAGGAGCACAGATACGCAGTATTTT.

The table lists this clonotype with a few counts. The chain links TRBV11-2 to TRBJ1-2; TRBD1 matches 10 bases. V lost 5 bases and J lost 7; bases outside the gene matches: 7. Germline values: CDR1 SGHAT, CDR2 FQNNGV. The CDR3 length is 14 residues. The CDR3 region has the DNA TGTGCCAGCAGCCTAGGGACAGGGGCGGTTGGCTACACCTTC. Protein product: CASSLGTGAVGYTF. Drawing the rest from reference TRBV11-2 and TRBJ1-2, the complete variable domain is EAGVAQSPRYKIIEKRQSVAFWCNPISGHATLYWYQQILGQGPKLLIQFQNNGVVDDSQLPKDRFSAERLKGVDSTLKIQPAKLEDSAVYLCASSLGTGAVGYTFGSGTRLTVV.

The chain joins TRBV20-1 to TRBJ2-6; 9 bases line up with TRBD2. V shed 0 bases and J 0 bases; nucleotides not matched to a gene: 6. CDR3 length: 18 amino acids. The V gene's germline CDR1 is DFQATT and CDR2 SNEGSKA (reference sequence). The CDR3 sequence is CSARDAGGRGSGANVLTF. In DNA, the CDR3 is TGCAGTGCTAGAGATGCCGGCGGGAGGGGCTCTGGGGCCAACGTCCTGACTTTC.

There are a few counts of this clonotype. This chain joins TRBV11-1 and TRBJ1-5; weak D call: TRBD1 (5 bases). The CDR3 has 19 residues. Germline assignment: CDR1 SGHAT and CDR2 FQDESV (reference sequence). V was cut by 3 bases and J by 0 bases, with 21 bases left in between. The DNA for the CDR3 is TGTGCCAGCAGCTTCAACACCACCGGGACGGACCTTAGCAATCAGCCCCAGCATTTT. Its protein product is CASSFNTTGTDLSNQPQHF. Complete variable domain (other parts from reference TRBV11-1 and TRBJ1-5): EAEVAQSPRYKITEKSQAVAFWCDPISGHATLYWYRQILGQGPELLVQFQDESVVDDSQLPKDRFSAERLKGVDSTLKIQPAELGDSAMYLCASSFNTTGTDLSNQPQHFGDGTRLSIL.

The chain couples TRBV6-1 to TRBJ2-5, with TRBD2 identical over 7 bases. The germline gives CDR1 MNHNS, CDR2 SASEGT. The V segment lost 6 bases and the J segment 5 bases; nucleotides outside the gene matches: 9. The CDR3 loop spans 14 amino acids. The CDR3 nucleotides read TGTGCCAGCAGGGGAGGGGTTCGGTGGGAGACCCAGTACTTC. As protein: CASRGGVRWETQYF.

The rearrangement joins TRBV15 to TRBJ2-2; no definite D call. V lost 8 bases and J lost 4, with 8 bases in between. Germline CDR1 LNHNV, CDR2 YYDKDF (reference sequence). The CDR3 is made up of 12 amino acids. CDR3 DNA: TGTGCCACCGGACCGGGCACCGGGGAGCTGTTTTTT. Protein: CATGPGTGELFF.

This clonotype was recorded at least ten times. The gene calls are TRBV5-1 and TRBJ2-1; D not certain. Germline assignment: CDR1 SGHRS and CDR2 YFSETQ. The CDR3 has 15 residues. The V gene lost 0 bases and the J gene lost 7 bases, with 14 bases spanning the gap. CDR3 sequence reads: CASSLEGIIGNEQFF. DNA for the CDR3: TGCGCCAGCAGCTTGGAAGGCATCATTGGGAATGAGCAGTTCTTC.

This clonotype has ten or more counts. This rearrangement joins TRBV19 to TRBJ1-1; D gene ambiguous. V lost 3 bases and J 1 base, leaving 6 bases between the germline ends. The CDR3 is 13 residues long. Germline values: CDR1 LNHDA, CDR2 SQIVND (reference sequence). The CDR3 DNA follows: TGTGCCAGTAGTATCCGGGCGAACACTGAAGCTTTCTTT. As protein: CASSIRANTEAFF.

The chain joins TRBV25-1 to TRBJ1-2; unclear D gene. This CDR3 has 12 residues. In germline, CDR1 is MGHDK, CDR2 SYGVNS. V lost 8 bases and J lost 2, with 9 bases in between. CDR3 in amino acids: CASADTNYGYTF. The CDR3 coding sequence is TGTGCCAGCGCCGACACCAACTATGGCTACACCTTC.

This clonotype was counted many times. V gene TRBV28 combines with J gene TRBJ2-3, with a tentative D call TRBD1 (6 bases). With 6 bases removed from V and 0 bases from J, the gap between germline ends came to 16 bases. Germline values: CDR1 MDHEN, CDR2 SYDVKM. The CDR3 covers 16 residues. The CDR3 protein is CASSRRDTQSTDTQYF. The CDR3 DNA reads TGTGCCAGCAGCCGCCGGGACACCCAAAGCACAGATACGCAGTATTTT.

In this sample, this clonotype turned up a few times. The gene calls are TRBV27 and TRBJ1-4, with D perhaps TRBD1 (5 bases). Trimming took off 3 bases at V and 8 bases at J, with 16 bases between the two ends. The germline gives CDR1 MNHEY, CDR2 SMNVEV (reference sequence). This CDR3 contains 15 residues. CDR3 loop: CASSFKGRADEKLFF. The CDR3 DNA sequence: TGTGCCAGCAGTTTTAAAGGCAGGGCGGACGAAAAACTGTTTTTT.

As for this clonotype: This CDR3 fails to terminate in the conserved phenylalanine or tryptophan, so it likely reflects a read error. The gene calls are TRBV5-1 and TRBJ2-7; tentatively, D is TRBD2 (6 bases). The CDR3 is made up of 14 amino acids. V lost 4 bases and J 3 bases, leaving 14 bases between the germline ends. Germline V gene data show CDR1 as SGHRS and CDR2 as YFSETQ. In nucleotides, the CDR3 is TGCGCCAGCAGCGACGGGACTCGGATCTACGAGCAGTACCTC. This sequence encodes CASSDGTRIYEQYL.

V gene TRBV19 combines with J gene TRBJ2-3, with D hard to call. The V end was cut by 3 bases, the J end by 1 base, with 11 bases between. This CDR3 spans 15 amino acids. The germline V gene has CDR1 LNHDA and CDR2 SQIVND (reference sequence). The CDR3 sequence is CASSIDWVRTDTQYF. The CDR3 DNA follows: TGTGCCAGTAGTATTGACTGGGTGCGCACAGATACGCAGTATTTT.

This sequence joins TRBV5-1 and TRBJ2-3, with D maybe TRBD1 (5 bases). CDR1 is SGHRS and CDR2 is YFSETQ in the germline V gene. The V gene lost 4 bases and the J gene lost 4 bases, with 19 bases spanning the gap. The CDR3 has 16 residues. The DNA of the CDR3 is TGCGCCAGCAGCCCCGAGCAATTCAGGGCCCCAGATACGCAGTATTTT. Translation gives CASSPEQFRAPDTQYF.

The chain is built from TRBV2 and TRBJ2-2, with 11 bases lining up with TRBD2. CDR1 SNHLY and CDR2 FYNNEI come from the germline V gene. This CDR3 contains 16 residues. V gave up 4 bases and J gave up 5 bases; unmatched junction bases: 6. The CDR3 DNA follows: TGTGCCAGCAGTGGTAGTACTAGCGGGAGAACCGGGGAGCTGTTTTTT. Its translation: CASSGSTSGRTGELFF.

Ten or more counts support this clonotype. The CDR3 loop is CASSSPGTGGNQPQHF. In nucleotides, the CDR3 is TGTGCCAGCAGTTCCCCCGGGACAGGGGGGAATCAGCCCCAGCATTTT. The chain couples TRBV28 to TRBJ1-5; 11 bases agree with TRBD1. The J segment lost 4 bases and the V segment lost 4 bases, leaving 6 bases of the junction unmatched. Germline V lookup: CDR1 MDHEN, CDR2 SYDVKM. This CDR3 region has 16 residues.

This clonotype appeared many times. The rearrangement joins TRBV11-2 to TRBJ1-1; D possibly corresponds to TRBD1 (5 bases). V was trimmed by 2 bases and J by 4 bases, leaving 14 bases between them. This CDR3 region has 15 residues. Germline V lookup: CDR1 SGHAT, CDR2 FQNNGV. The CDR3 DNA follows: TGTGCCAGCAGCTTATTGGCGGCAGGGTCCACTGAAGCTTTCTTT. Its protein product is CASSLLAAGSTEAFF. The entire variable domain, with the rest obtained from reference TRBV11-2 and TRBJ1-1, is as follows: EAGVAQSPRYKIIEKRQSVAFWCNPISGHATLYWYQQILGQGPKLLIQFQNNGVVDDSQLPKDRFSAERLKGVDSTLKIQPAKLEDSAVYLCASSLLAAGSTEAFFGQGTRLTVV.

This chain connects TRBV7-9 to TRBJ2-7, with 7 nucleotides matching TRBD1. The CDR3 extends over 14 amino acids. Germline assignment: CDR1 SEHNR and CDR2 FQNEAQ (reference sequence). V dropped 1 base and J dropped 3; count of bases not matched to a gene: 3. The CDR3 spells CASSLEPGGYEQYF. DNA of the CDR3: TGTGCCAGCAGCTTAGAACCAGGGGGCTACGAGCAGTACTTC.

The chain recombines TRBV5-1 with TRBJ2-5; 10 bases align to TRBD1. CDR3 size: 17 residues. Looked up from germline, CDR1 is SGHRS and CDR2 is YFSETQ. Trimming at V came to 3 bases and at J to 5 bases, leaving 13 bases not matched to a gene. This CDR3 reads CASSSIGTGDIRETQYF. DNA for the CDR3: TGCGCCAGCAGCTCGATCGGGACAGGGGACATCCGGGAGACCCAGTACTTC.